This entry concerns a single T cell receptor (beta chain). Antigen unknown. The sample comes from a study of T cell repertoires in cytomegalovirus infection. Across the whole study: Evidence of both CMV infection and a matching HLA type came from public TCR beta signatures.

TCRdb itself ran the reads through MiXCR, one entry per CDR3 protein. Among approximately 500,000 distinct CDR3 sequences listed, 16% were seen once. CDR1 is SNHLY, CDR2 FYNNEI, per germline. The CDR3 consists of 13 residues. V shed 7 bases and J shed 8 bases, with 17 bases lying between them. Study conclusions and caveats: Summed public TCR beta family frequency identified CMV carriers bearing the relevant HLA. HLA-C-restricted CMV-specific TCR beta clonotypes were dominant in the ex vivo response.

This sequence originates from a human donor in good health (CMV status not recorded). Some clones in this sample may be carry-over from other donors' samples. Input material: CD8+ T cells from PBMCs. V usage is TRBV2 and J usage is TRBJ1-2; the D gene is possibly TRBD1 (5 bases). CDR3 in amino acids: CASMGLGGNGYTF. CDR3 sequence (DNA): TGTGCCAGCATGGGGTTGGGGGGTAACGGCTACACCTTC.